These T cell receptor beta chains were read from a single sample in a study of T cell responses to AZD1222 COVID-19 vaccine. Assay: immunoSEQ multiplex PCR; the TCRdb copy retains only in-frame clones and omits some. The table shows 150,000 to 200,000 clones, with 75% to 95% occurring only once. The input for sequencing was peripheral blood, taken on day 0 of AZD1222 vaccination. The receptors shown here come from an adult in good health. CDR3s include the opening cysteine and the closing phenylalanine or tryptophan. The order of the fields is clone size, J gene, D gene, V gene, CDR3 DNA, CDR3 protein. The D gene is left open where the match is weak. Clone size is shown for a subset of rows, as once, few, many or a class of expanded clone.

size: medium-sized
J: TRBJ2-7
D: TRBD1
V: TRBV7-9
DNA: TGTGCCAGCAGCTGGGACAGGTCCTACGAGCAGTACTTC
CDR3: CASSWDRSYEQYF

size: NA
J: TRBJ2-7
D: TRBD2
V: TRBV30
DNA: TGTGCCTGGAGTGTACAGCGGGGAGCCGAGCAGTACTTC
CDR3: CAWSVQRGAEQYF

size: NA
J: TRBJ1-2
D: NA
V: TRBV11-2
DNA: TGTGCCAGCAGCATTTCTCCGGGACCGCAATATGGCTACACCTTC
CDR3: CASSISPGPQYGYTF

size: NA
J: TRBJ2-5
D: TRBD1
V: TRBV15
DNA: TGTGCCACCGATGGGATCGGGACAGGGGATCTAGAGACCCAGTACTTC
CDR3: CATDGIGTGDLETQYF

size: NA
J: TRBJ1-1
D: NA
V: TRBV19
DNA: TGTGCCAGTAGCGAACAGGCGAACACTGAAGCTTTCTTT
CDR3: CASSEQANTEAFF

size: NA
J: TRBJ2-3
D: TRBD2
V: TRBV5-8
DNA: TGTGCCAGCAGCTTGTCCCGGGGGGGCCGCCCCACAGATACGCAGTATTTT
CDR3: CASSLSRGGRPTDTQYF

size: NA
J: TRBJ2-1
D: NA
V: TRBV6-1
DNA: TGTGCCAGCAGTGAATGGGAAGTCAATGAGCAGTTCTTC
CDR3: CASSEWEVNEQFF

size: NA
J: TRBJ1-3
D: TRBD1
V: TRBV2
DNA: TGTGCCAGCACCAGGGACAGAACAAACTCTGGAAACACCATATATTTT
CDR3: CASTRDRTNSGNTIYF

size: NA
J: TRBJ2-1
D: TRBD2
V: TRBV5-1
DNA: TGCGCCAGCAGCCCAGCAGCGGGGGGGCCTAATGAGCAGTTCTTC
CDR3: CASSPAAGGPNEQFF

size: NA
J: TRBJ1-6
D: NA
V: TRBV7-2
DNA: TGTGCCAGCAGCTTAGATACCATTGGGTCCCTCCACTTT
CDR3: CASSLDTIGSLHF

size: NA
J: TRBJ2-7
D: TRBD1
V: TRBV7-9
DNA: TGTGCCAGCAGCTTACCGAGACAGGGTTACGAGCAGTACTTC
CDR3: CASSLPRQGYEQYF

size: once
J: TRBJ2-6
D: NA
V: TRBV7-3
DNA: TGTGCCAGCAGGAAAGGCTCTGGGGCCAACGTCCTGACTTTC
CDR3: CASRKGSGANVLTF

size: NA
J: TRBJ1-3
D: NA
V: TRBV9
DNA: TGTGCCAGCAGCGGGGACGGGACGTCTGGAAACACCATATATTTT
CDR3: CASSGDGTSGNTIYF

size: NA
J: TRBJ2-5
D: TRBD1
V: TRBV13
DNA: TGTGCCAGCAGCGCGACAGGGGGCCTACAAGAGACCCAGTACTTC
CDR3: CASSATGGLQETQYF

size: NA
J: TRBJ1-6
D: TRBD1
V: TRBV6-5
DNA: TGTGCCAGCACCCGGGGCAGGGGGGCCCTCCACTTT
CDR3: CASTRGRGALHF

size: NA
J: TRBJ2-3
D: NA
V: TRBV6-2/TRBV6-3
DNA: TGTGCCAGCAGCCCGGAGAGGGGGGGCACAGATACGCAGTATTTT
CDR3: CASSPERGGTDTQYF

size: NA
J: TRBJ2-6
D: NA
V: TRBV5-6
DNA: TGTGCCAGCAGCAACCCGGGGATCTCTGGGGCCAACGTCCTGACTTTC
CDR3: CASSNPGISGANVLTF

size: NA
J: TRBJ1-5
D: NA
V: TRBV5-6
DNA: TGTGCCAGCAGCTTGGGAGGACGCTATAGCAATCAGCCCCAGCATTTT
CDR3: CASSLGGRYSNQPQHF

size: NA
J: TRBJ2-1
D: NA
V: TRBV27
DNA: TGTGCCAGCAGTTTATCACCCTCCTACAATGAGCAGTTCTTC
CDR3: CASSLSPSYNEQFF

size: once
J: TRBJ2-1
D: NA
V: TRBV11-2
DNA: TGTGCCAGCAGCTTAGACCGGCTAGCGAGCTACAATGAGCAGTTCTTC
CDR3: CASSLDRLASYNEQFF

size: NA
J: TRBJ1-1
D: NA
V: TRBV7-9
DNA: TGTGCCAGCAGCTTAGTTTCAGGGAGGAACACTGAAGCTTTCTTT
CDR3: CASSLVSGRNTEAFF

size: NA
J: TRBJ1-2
D: NA
V: TRBV19
DNA: TGTGCCACCACTCAAGAGAGCTATGGCTACACCTTC
CDR3: CATTQESYGYTF

size: once
J: TRBJ2-1
D: TRBD1
V: TRBV5-8
DNA: TGTGCCAGCAGCTACAGGGGCCGTGAGCAGTTCTTC
CDR3: CASSYRGREQFF

size: NA
J: TRBJ2-3
D: NA
V: TRBV3-1/TRBV3-2
DNA: TGTGCCAGCAGACCTCGACCCCAAGGGGGTGGCACAGATACGCAGTATTTT
CDR3: CASRPRPQGGGTDTQYF

size: NA
J: TRBJ2-7
D: NA
V: TRBV7-3
DNA: TGTGCCAGCAGCCCTGGGGTCCTGCCCTACGAGCAGTACTTC
CDR3: CASSPGVLPYEQYF

size: NA
J: TRBJ2-5
D: NA
V: TRBV2
DNA: TGTGCCAGCAGTGAAACCCGTCCCCTCCAAGAGACCCAGTACTTC
CDR3: CASSETRPLQETQYF

size: NA
J: TRBJ1-2
D: NA
V: TRBV6-5
DNA: TGTGCCAGCAAAGGTGCGGGGGCAGGCTATGGCTACACCTTC
CDR3: CASKGAGAGYGYTF

size: NA
J: TRBJ1-3
D: TRBD1
V: TRBV12-3/TRBV12-4
DNA: TGTGCCAGCAGCCAGGGGGTGGGAAACACCATATATTTT
CDR3: CASSQGVGNTIYF

size: NA
J: TRBJ1-1
D: NA
V: TRBV12-1
DNA: TGTGCCAGCAGTTACAGGGTAAACACTGAAGCTTTCTTT
CDR3: CASSYRVNTEAFF

size: few
J: TRBJ2-7
D: TRBD1
V: TRBV7-8
DNA: TGTGCCAGCAGCCGGGGACAGACCTACGAGCAGTACTTC
CDR3: CASSRGQTYEQYF

size: medium-sized
J: TRBJ2-1
D: TRBD2
V: TRBV6-1
DNA: TGTGCCAGCAGTGAACTAGCGGGGGGGTACAATGAGCAGTTCTTC
CDR3: CASSELAGGYNEQFF